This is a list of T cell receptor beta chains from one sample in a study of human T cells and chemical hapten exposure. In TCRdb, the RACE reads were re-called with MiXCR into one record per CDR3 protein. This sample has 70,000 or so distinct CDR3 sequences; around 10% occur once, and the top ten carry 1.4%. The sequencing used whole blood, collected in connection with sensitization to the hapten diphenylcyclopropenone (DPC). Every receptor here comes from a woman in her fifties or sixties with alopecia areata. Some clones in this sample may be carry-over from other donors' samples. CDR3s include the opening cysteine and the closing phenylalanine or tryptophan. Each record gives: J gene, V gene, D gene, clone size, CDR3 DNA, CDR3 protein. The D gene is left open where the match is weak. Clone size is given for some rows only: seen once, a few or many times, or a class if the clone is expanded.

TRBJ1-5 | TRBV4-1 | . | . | TGCGCCAGCAGCCTTTCCCACGGGCAGCCCCAGCATTTT | CASSLSHGQPQHF
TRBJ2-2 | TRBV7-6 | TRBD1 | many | TGTGCCAGCAGCTTAGTGGCAGGGGGCGCGGGTACCGGGGAGCTGTTTTTT | CASSLVAGGAGTGELFF
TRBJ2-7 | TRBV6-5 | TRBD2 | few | TGTGCCAGCAGCCGTGGACTAGCGGGAAGACACGAGCAGTACTTC | CASSRGLAGRHEQYF
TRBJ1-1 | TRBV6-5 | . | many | TGTGCCAGCAGTTACAGGGGAGTTTGGTCCCACACTGAAGCTTTCTTT | CASSYRGVWSHTEAFF
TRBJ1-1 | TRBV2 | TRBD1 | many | TGTGCCAGCACGAGGACAGGCATGAACACTGAAGCTTTCTTT | CASTRTGMNTEAFF
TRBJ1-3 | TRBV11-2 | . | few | TGTGCCAGCAGCTTAGGCGGCACCGCCCCAGGAAACACCATATATTTT | CASSLGGTAPGNTIYF
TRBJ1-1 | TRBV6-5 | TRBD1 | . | TGTGCCAGCTCCCGGGACAGAGGGGAAGCTTTCTTT | CASSRDRGEAFF
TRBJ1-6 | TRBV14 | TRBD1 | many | TGTGCCAGCAGCCAAGGACAGGGGGTGGGATCACCCCTCCACTTT | CASSQGQGVGSPLHF
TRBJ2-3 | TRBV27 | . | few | TGTGCCAGCAGTTTCGGGGGAGGTCCAGATACGCAGTATTTT | CASSFGGGPDTQYF
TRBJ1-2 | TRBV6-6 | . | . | TGTGCCAGCAGTTACGGTGGCTACACCTTC | CASSYGGYTF
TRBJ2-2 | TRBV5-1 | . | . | TGCGCCAGCAGCCCAGACAGGACGAACACCGGGGAGCTGTTTTTT | CASSPDRTNTGELFF
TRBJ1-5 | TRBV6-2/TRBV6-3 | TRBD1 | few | TGTGCCAGCAGTACCGAAGGACAGGGGGCCAGTCAGCCCCAGCATTTT | CASSTEGQGASQPQHF
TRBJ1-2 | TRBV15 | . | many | TGTGCCACCAGCGCAGACAGGCGGGGGAATGGCTACACCTTC | CATSADRRGNGYTF
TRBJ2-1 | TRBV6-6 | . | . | TGTGCCAGCAGCTCCAACAATGAGCAGTTCTTC | CASSSNNEQFF
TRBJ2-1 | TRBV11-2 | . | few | TGTGCCAGCAGGGAGGTTAACCCAGGATATGGGAATGAGCAGTTCTTC | CASREVNPGYGNEQFF
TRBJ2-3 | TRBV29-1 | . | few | TGCAGCGTTGAAAAAGGTCCCACAGATACGCAGTATTTT | CSVEKGPTDTQYF
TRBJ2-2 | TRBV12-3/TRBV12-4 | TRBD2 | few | TGTGCCAGCAGGCCCCCTGAAGCGGGGGGGCCCTCCGGGGAGCTGTTTTTT | CASRPPEAGGPSGELFF
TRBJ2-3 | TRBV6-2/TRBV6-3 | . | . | TGTGCCAGCAGCCCCGGGGGCCGACAAGATACGCAGTATTTT | CASSPGGRQDTQYF
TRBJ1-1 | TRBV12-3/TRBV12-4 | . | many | TGTGCCAGCAGTTCCCCTGATAACACTGAAGCTTTCTTT | CASSSPDNTEAFF
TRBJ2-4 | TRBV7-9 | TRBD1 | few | TGTGCCAGCAGCAATGGACAGGTTTGGAACATTCAGTACTTC | CASSNGQVWNIQYF
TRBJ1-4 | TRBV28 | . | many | TGTGCCAGCAGTTTACCTCCTCTCGGGGAAAAACTGTTTTTT | CASSLPPLGEKLFF
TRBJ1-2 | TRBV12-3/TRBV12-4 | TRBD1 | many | TGTGCCAGCAGCCCTTACCGACGGACAGGGCCTTTTAACTATGGCTACACCTTC | CASSPYRRTGPFNYGYTF
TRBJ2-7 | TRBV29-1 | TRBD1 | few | TGCAGCGTGGAACTTCTGGACAGGGCCTACGAGCAGTACTTC | CSVELLDRAYEQYF
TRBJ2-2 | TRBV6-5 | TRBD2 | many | TGTGCCAGCACTAGCGGGAGAGTATGGGCCGGGGAGCTGTTTTTT | CASTSGRVWAGELFF
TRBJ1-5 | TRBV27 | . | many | TGTGCCAGCAGTTTAACAGGCGATCAGCCCCAGCATTTT | CASSLTGDQPQHF
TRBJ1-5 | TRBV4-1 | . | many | TGCGCCAGCAGTGCGGGACGGGGCAATCAGCCCCAGCATTTT | CASSAGRGNQPQHF
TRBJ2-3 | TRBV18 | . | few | TGTGCCAGCTCACCATTTAAGGAAGCGCAGTATTTT | CASSPFKEAQYF
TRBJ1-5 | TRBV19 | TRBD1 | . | TGTGCCAGTAGTTTTACAGGGGATCAGCCCCAGCATTTT | CASSFTGDQPQHF
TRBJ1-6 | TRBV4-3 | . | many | TGCGCCAGCAGCCAAGAGACAGGCTATAATTCACCCCTCCACTTT | CASSQETGYNSPLHF
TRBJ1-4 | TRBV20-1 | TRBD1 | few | TGCAGTGCTAGAGTCACCGGGACAGGGAATGAAAAACTGTTTTTT | CSARVTGTGNEKLFF
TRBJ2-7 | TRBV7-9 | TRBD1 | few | TGTGCCAGCAGCCCCGAGACAGGGGCCCCCCGCGAGCAGTACTTC | CASSPETGAPREQYF
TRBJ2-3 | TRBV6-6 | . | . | TGTGCCAGCAAGGGGCTCGGGGCCGGACCTCACACAGATACGCAGTATTTT | CASKGLGAGPHTDTQYF
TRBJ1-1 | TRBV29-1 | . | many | TGCAGCGTTGGGAGGTTGAACACTGAAGCTTTCTTT | CSVGRLNTEAFF
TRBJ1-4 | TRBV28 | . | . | TGTGCCAGCAGGGTCGCAAATGAAAAACTGTTTTTT | CASRVANEKLFF
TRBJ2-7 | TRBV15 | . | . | TGTGCCACCAGCAGAGATCCAGGGGCCAGCGAGCAGTACTTC | CATSRDPGASEQYF
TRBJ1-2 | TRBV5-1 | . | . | TGCGCCAGCAGCTTGGACAGCCCTAACAGCTACACCTTC | CASSLDSPNSYTF